These 17 T cell receptor beta chains share one sample of origin, sequenced in a study of STAT5B mutations in CD4+ large granular lymphocyte leukemia. Some clones are missing from TCRdb's copy, which holds only in-frame ones; the method was immunoSEQ multiplex PCR. The sample records some 28,000 clones, roughly 75% being singletons. The specimen was CD4+ T cells from blood buffy coats. The receptors stem from a human donor in good health.

The gene calls are TRBV19 and TRBJ1-2, with 7 bases lining up with TRBD1. Germline V gene sequence: CDR1 LNHDA, CDR2 SQIVND (reference sequence). Trimming at V came to 4 bases and at J to 3 bases, leaving 11 bases not matched to a gene. The CDR3 runs 16 residues. Here the CDR3 DNA reads TGTGCCAGTAGTAACCACCAACAGGGGAGGGACTATGGCTACACCTTC. Its protein product is CASSNHQQGRDYGYTF.

This clone appeared a single time. The chain joins TRBV18 to TRBJ2-3; 11 bases are a match to TRBD2. Losses at the gene ends were 5 bases for V and 7 bases for J; bases not matched to a gene: 8. The CDR3 runs 15 residues. Germline CDR1 and CDR2: KGHSH and LQKENI. CDR3 nucleotides: TGTGCCAGCTCAACTAGCGGGAGTAGTAAAAATACGCAGTATTTT. It specifies CASSTSGSSKNTQYF.

This chain links TRBV19 with TRBJ1-2; tentative D call: TRBD1 (5 bases). This CDR3 contains 12 residues. Per the germline V gene, CDR1 is LNHDA and CDR2 is SQIVND (reference sequence). V was clipped by 9 bases and J by 4 bases, with 12 bases between them. Here the CDR3 DNA reads TGTGCCAGCGGACATGGCGGCTATGGCTACACCTTC. Protein product: CASGHGGYGYTF. Looking up the rest from reference TRBV19 and TRBJ1-2 gives the full variable domain: DGGITQSPKYLFRKEGQNVTLSCEQNLNHDAMYWYRQDPGQGLRLIYYSQIVNDFQKGDIAEGYSVSREKKESFPLTVTSAQKNPTAFYLCASGHGGYGYTFGSGTRLTVV.

This chain links TRBV29-1 with TRBJ1-1, with 7 positions matching TRBD1. CDR3 length: 12 amino acids. Germline lookup yields CDR1 SQVTM and CDR2 ANQGSEA. With 7 bases clipped from V and 8 bases from J, the junction kept 10 bases outside the gene matches. CDR3 in DNA: TGCAGCGCCCGGACGGGACAGCGCGAAGCTTTCTTT. Its protein product is CSARTGQREAFF.

This chain uses TRBV27 with TRBJ2-6; D is ambiguous. This CDR3 spans 14 amino acids. CDR1 and CDR2 from the germline V gene are MNHEY and SMNVEV (reference sequence). Deletions cut 0 bases from V and 5 bases from J, with 5 bases between. In DNA, the CDR3 is TGTGCCAGCAGTTTATCTCCGTGGGCCAACGTCCTGACTTTC. The encoded protein is CASSLSPWANVLTF.

V gene TRBV7-9 combines with J gene TRBJ1-1, with D perhaps TRBD1 (6 bases). Trimming cost V 3 bases and J 4 bases, with 15 bases left between them. Germline CDR1 and CDR2: SEHNR and FQNEAQ (reference sequence). This CDR3 is built from 15 residues. CDR3 coding DNA: TGTGCCAGCAGCTTCCCTCCCAGGGGTAGCACTGAAGCTTTCTTT. The encoded protein is CASSFPPRGSTEAFF.

The chain employs TRBV11-2 and TRBJ2-5, with D possibly being TRBD1 or TRBD2 (6 bases each). Germline loops: CDR1 SGHAT, CDR2 FQNNGV. This CDR3 is built from 15 residues. The V end was cut by 0 bases, the J end by 1 base, with 9 bases between. CDR3 sequence reads: CASSLDRGVQETQYF. The CDR3 DNA follows: TGTGCCAGCAGCTTAGATAGGGGGGTCCAAGAGACCCAGTACTTC.

This clone was seen more than once but under ten times. V usage is TRBV25-1 and J usage is TRBJ2-5, with D tentatively TRBD1 (5 bases). V lost 1 base and J lost 5, with 17 bases in between. CDR1 and CDR2 (germline): MGHDK, SYGVNS. This CDR3 has 16 residues. The CDR3 region is CASSEFRQGGWETQYF. The CDR3 DNA is TGTGCCAGCAGTGAATTCAGGCAGGGTGGCTGGGAGACCCAGTACTTC.

The chain is built from TRBV10-2 and TRBJ2-1; 8 bases are shared with TRBD2. CDR3 length: 20 residues. Germline CDR1 WSHSY, CDR2 SAAADI. V dropped 7 bases and J dropped 0; count of bases not matched to a gene: 20. CDR3: CASTGVGGLAGESSYNEQFF. The CDR3 DNA sequence: TGCGCCAGCACCGGAGTGGGTGGTCTAGCGGGTGAGAGCTCCTACAATGAGCAGTTCTTC.

V gene TRBV19 combines with J gene TRBJ2-2; 9 bases map to TRBD2. Trimming removed 7 bases from V and 2 bases from J; junction bases left unmatched: 14. The length of the CDR3 is 18 residues. CDR1 LNHDA and CDR2 SQIVND come from the germline V gene (reference sequence). The CDR3 region is CASTTLVSGRTNTGELFF. The CDR3 DNA is TGTGCCAGTACCACACTAGTAAGCGGGAGGACTAACACCGGGGAGCTGTTTTTT.

This chain links TRBV7-2 with TRBJ1-2, with 9 bases fitting TRBD1. CDR3 length equals 14 residues. Per germline, CDR1 SGHTA and CDR2 FQGNSA. Unmatched junction bases numbered 11, after V lost 7 bases and J lost 8 bases. Here the CDR3 reads CASIPGQGTGGYTF. The CDR3 DNA reads TGTGCCAGCATCCCTGGACAGGGGACTGGCGGCTACACCTTC.

This chain joins TRBV12-5 and TRBJ1-4; D is uncertain. Germline loops: CDR1 LGHNT, CDR2 FRNRAP. Trimming stripped 5 bases from V and 7 bases from J, with 17 bases between. The CDR3 spans 15 residues. DNA of the CDR3: TGTGCTAGTGGTGATGGGAACCCAGGAAGTGAAAAACTGTTTTTT. Translation: CASGDGNPGSEKLFF.

The chain recombines TRBV25-1 with TRBJ2-7; a possible D gene is TRBD2 (5 bases). Trimming took 7 bases from V and 7 from J, leaving 20 bases between them. Germline V gives CDR1 MGHDK, CDR2 SYGVNS. This CDR3 contains 14 residues. The CDR3 nucleotides are TGTGCCAGCACCCATGGGCGGGTATTGGGTGAGCAGTACTTC. It translates to CASTHGRVLGEQYF.

The V and J genes are TRBV30 and TRBJ2-3; D unclear. V lost 2 bases to trimming and J lost 0 bases, with 3 bases between them. Germline CDR1 is GTSNPN and CDR2 is SVGIG (reference sequence). The CDR3 is 12 amino acids. Here the CDR3 DNA reads TGTGCCTGGAGTCTAAGCACAGATACGCAGTATTTT. Its protein is CAWSLSTDTQYF.

This clone was found a few times. The V and J genes are TRBV6-1 and TRBJ2-4; D gene unclear. This CDR3 is 12 amino acids long. Germline V gives CDR1 MNHNS, CDR2 SASEGT. The V and J ends lost 7 bases and 0 bases respectively, with 4 bases between them. CDR3 sequence (DNA): TGTGCCAGCACATTAGCCAAAAACATTCAGTACTTC. Its translation: CASTLAKNIQYF.

This clone was seen a few times. This chain uses TRBV5-1 with TRBJ2-2; maybe TRBD1 (5 bases). With 0 bases removed from V and 6 bases from J, the gap between germline ends came to 15 bases. From germline, CDR1 is SGHRS and CDR2 YFSETQ. The CDR3 totals 16 residues. CDR3 in amino acids: CASSLVNPGRSGELFF. The CDR3, as DNA: TGCGCCAGCAGCTTGGTTAACCCAGGGCGTTCCGGGGAGCTGTTTTTT.

This clone was counted only a few times. V and J are TRBV30 and TRBJ1-2; D gene unclear. V lost 0 bases, J lost 4 bases, and 6 bases lay in between. Germline V gives CDR1 GTSNPN, CDR2 SVGIG (reference sequence). The CDR3 sequence is 12 residues long. This CDR3 is CAWSVTSYGYTF. CDR3 DNA sequence: TGTGCCTGGAGTGTAACGAGCTATGGCTACACCTTC.